This passage covers 19 T cell receptor beta chains from one sample sequenced in a study of vaccination effects on CD4 cells after COVID-19. Clones were sequenced by immunoSEQ multiplex PCR, and TCRdb holds only the in-frame ones, with some missing. This sample has around 81,000 clones, with under 80% found just once. No cognate antigen is known for these TCRs. ViraFEST used viral peptide pools to expand antigen-specific CD4+ T cells before sequencing. With about ten days of culture completed, CD4+ T cells were isolated. The cohort was immunized with two doses of either the BNT162b2 or mRNA-1273 vaccine. Sequencing was performed on CD4+ T cells from PBMCs cultured with HCoV-OC43 spike peptides, taken after COVID-19 vaccination. Subset specified: HCoV-OC43 spike overlapping peptide pool stimulation. These receptors came from a human donor who received a COVID-19 vaccine.

This clone was detected only once. The chain uses TRBV18 and TRBJ1-2; D remains ambiguous. Per the germline V gene, CDR1 is KGHSH and CDR2 is LQKENI. The CDR3 covers 13 residues. Between the trimmed V and J ends, which lost 3 bases and 4 bases, there was a span of 9 bases. CDR3 bases: TGTGCCAGCTCACCCGGTCAGGTCTATGGCTACACCTTC. Its protein product is CASSPGQVYGYTF.

The rearrangement joins TRBV2 to TRBJ2-3; D is unclear. V was trimmed by 6 bases and J by 2 bases, leaving 15 bases between them. There are 15 residues in the CDR3. The germline V gene has CDR1 SNHLY and CDR2 FYNNEI. Here the CDR3 reads CASRPLLVYTDTQYF. As DNA, the CDR3 is TGTGCCAGCAGACCCCTTCTAGTATACACAGATACGCAGTATTTT.

This chain joins TRBV9 and TRBJ1-2; 8 positions match TRBD1. Germline CDR1 reads SGDLS; CDR2 reads YYNGEE. This CDR3 spans 15 amino acids. V lost 3 bases and J lost 7; bases outside the gene matches: 11. As DNA, the CDR3 is TGTGCCAGCAGCGCCGGGGACAGGCCAACTCCTGGCTACACCTTC. It yields the protein CASSAGDRPTPGYTF.

The chain is built from TRBV6-5 and TRBJ1-2; TRBD1 matches 7 bases. With V trimmed by 5 bases and J by 3 bases, 6 bases remained unmatched. Per the germline V gene, CDR1 is MNHEY and CDR2 is SVGAGI. This CDR3 has 14 amino acids. The CDR3 DNA follows: TGTGCCAGCAGTCCGAGGGGGCCTGACTATGGCTACACCTTC. Amino acid sequence: CASSPRGPDYGYTF.

This clone showed up just once. The chain has TRBV9 and TRBJ2-3, with D possibly TRBD1 on 5 matching bases. The germline gives CDR1 SGDLS, CDR2 YYNGEE. V was shortened by 3 bases and J by 5 bases, with 13 bases between the two germline ends. The CDR3 length is 14 residues. CDR3 sequence reads: CASSGGQLGDTQYF. In DNA, the CDR3 is TGTGCCAGCAGCGGGGGCCAGTTAGGAGATACGCAGTATTTT.

The J gene is TRBJ2-5, the V gene TRBV24-1; D tentatively reads TRBD1 or TRBD2 (5 bases each). Looked up from germline, CDR1 is KGHDR and CDR2 is SFDVKD. V dropped 5 bases and J dropped 2 bases, with 14 bases sitting between them. CDR3 length: 15 amino acids. CDR3 coding DNA: TGTGCCACCAGTGTCGCAGGGACCTTTCAAGAGACCCAGTACTTC. Its translation: CATSVAGTFQETQYF.

The rearrangement joins TRBV9 to TRBJ2-3; D possibly corresponds to TRBD2 (5 bases). CDR1 is SGDLS, CDR2 YYNGEE, per germline. Trimming pared 0 bases from V and 6 bases from J, leaving 14 bases between. This CDR3 spans 15 amino acids. CDR3 residues: CASSVAVGVRDTQYF. The CDR3 region has the DNA TGTGCCAGCAGCGTAGCCGTCGGGGTGCGGGATACGCAGTATTTT.

The genes are TRBV5-3 and TRBJ1-5; no reliable D call. TRBV5-3 is treated as an ORF (open reading frame) with a function not yet certain. Deletions cut 0 bases from V and 0 bases from J, with 13 bases between. The CDR3 has 17 residues. DNA for the CDR3: TGTGCCAGAAGCTTGGGGAAAGACAATTATAGCAATCAGCCCCAGCATTTT. Translating it yields CARSLGKDNYSNQPQHF.

This chain connects TRBV5-4 to TRBJ2-2; D is possibly TRBD2 (6 bases). The germline V gene encodes CDR1 SGHNT and CDR2 YYREEE (reference sequence). This CDR3 region has 15 residues. Trimming removed 2 bases from V and 5 bases from J, with 13 bases in between. The CDR3 protein is CASSFSQTRTGELFF. Here the CDR3 DNA reads TGTGCCAGCAGCTTTTCCCAGACTAGAACCGGGGAGCTGTTTTTT.

CDR3 residues: CASSEALDRLNNEQFF. The CDR3 DNA reads TGTGCCAGCAGTGAAGCGCTCGACAGGCTTAACAATGAGCAGTTCTTC. The chain recombines TRBV6-1 with TRBJ2-1, with D possibly being TRBD1 (6 bases). The CDR3 has 16 residues. Germline V lookup: CDR1 MNHNS, CDR2 SASEGT. Between the trimmed V and J ends, which lost 0 bases and 5 bases, there was a span of 14 bases.

The chain uses TRBV7-3 and TRBJ1-1; D perhaps matches TRBD1 (5 bases). Looked up from germline, CDR1 is SGHTA and CDR2 is FQGTGA. The CDR3 runs 15 residues. Trimming took off 0 bases at V and 1 base at J, with 9 bases between the two ends. The CDR3 DNA reads TGTGCCAGCAGCTTAACAGCAGGGCCGAACACTGAAGCTTTCTTT. Encoded protein: CASSLTAGPNTEAFF.

The V and J genes are TRBV9 and TRBJ2-3, with 11 bases matching TRBD2. The CDR3 has 16 residues. J lost 1 base, V lost 1 base, and 2 bases had no gene match. Looked up from germline, CDR1 is SGDLS and CDR2 is YYNGEE. The CDR3 sequence: CASSVSTSGGTDTQYF. The CDR3 nucleotides are TGTGCCAGCAGCGTATCGACTAGCGGGGGCACAGATACGCAGTATTTT.

J is TRBJ1-2 and V is TRBV20-1; 8 nucleotides agree with TRBD1. Germline CDR1 reads DFQATT; CDR2 reads SNEGSKA (reference sequence). The CDR3 has 11 amino acids. V trimming: 6 bases; J trimming: 6 bases; junction bases outside the gene matches: 3. The CDR3 coding sequence is TGCAGTGCCAACAGGGGGGATGGCTACACCTTC. This sequence encodes CSANRGDGYTF.

The rearrangement links TRBV19 to TRBJ1-6; D is ambiguous. V was trimmed by 7 bases and J by 10 bases, leaving 20 bases between them. The CDR3 extends over 15 amino acids. Looked up from germline, CDR1 is LNHDA and CDR2 is SQIVND (reference sequence). The CDR3 reads CASKKDPVWSSPLHF. For the CDR3, the DNA is TGTGCCAGTAAAAAGGACCCCGTATGGTCCTCACCCCTCCACTTT.

The rearrangement links TRBV21-1 to TRBJ2-7; TRBD1 is the table's D call, not checked against the DNA. TRBV21-1 is a pseudogene segment. The CDR3 is 16 residues long. In nucleotides, the CDR3 is TGTGCCAGCAGCAAAGCCGGGCAGGGGGCGCATGACGAGCAGTACGTC. Residues: CASSKAGQGAHDEQYV.

The chain combines TRBV7-9 with TRBJ1-5, with 9 bases aligning to TRBD1. The CDR3 totals 16 residues. Trimming at V came to 5 bases and at J to 5 bases, leaving 10 bases not matched to a gene. Germline V CDR1 and CDR2: SEHNR, FQNEAQ (reference sequence). CDR3 bases: TGTGCCAGCAGCGTAGGGACAGGGAGTGTTCATCAGCCCCAGCATTTT. This translates into CASSVGTGSVHQPQHF.

V usage is TRBV5-1 and J usage is TRBJ2-3; 8 nucleotides line up with TRBD2. The germline gives CDR1 SGHRS, CDR2 YFSETQ. The CDR3 covers 15 residues. Trimming at V came to 1 base and at J to 1 base, leaving 2 bases not matched to a gene. The CDR3 nucleotides read TGCGCCAGCAGCTTGACAGCGGGGGGCACAGATACGCAGTATTTT. Its translation is CASSLTAGGTDTQYF.

This chain uses TRBV30 with TRBJ2-5; 9 nucleotides agree with TRBD1. Germline loops: CDR1 GTSNPN, CDR2 SVGIG (reference sequence). V shed 3 bases, J shed 0 bases, and the junction held 14 bases outside the gene matches. The CDR3 length is 18 residues. In DNA, the CDR3 is TGTGCCTGGAGCGGACCGGGACAGGGAAATTTTTACCAAGAGACCCAGTACTTC. This codes for CAWSGPGQGNFYQETQYF.

V is TRBV4-1 and J is TRBJ2-3, with 11 bases that match TRBD2. In germline, CDR1 is MGHRA, CDR2 YSYEKL. The CDR3 length is 15 residues. J gave up 1 base and V 4 bases, and 1 base lay outside the gene matches. CDR3 nucleotide sequence: TGCGCCAGCAGCCGGACTAGCGGGCGCACAGATACGCAGTATTTT. As protein: CASSRTSGRTDTQYF.